Following are 29 T cell receptor beta chains from one sample sequenced in a study of T cells in narcolepsy. Some clones are missing from TCRdb's copy, which holds only in-frame ones; the method was immunoSEQ multiplex PCR. The sample carries some 34,000 clones, roughly nine tenths recorded once. The sequenced sample was CD45RA- memory CD4+ T cells from PBMCs. These TCRs come from a human donor with narcolepsy.

V gene TRBV6-6 combines with J gene TRBJ2-5; TRBD2 is a possible D gene (5 bases). The V gene's germline CDR1 is MNHNY and CDR2 SVGAGI (reference sequence). V was pared by 8 bases and J by 2 bases, with 9 bases between. The CDR3 loop spans 12 amino acids. CDR3 bases: TGTGCCAGCGCGAGCGGTCAAGAGACCCAGTACTTC. This codes for CASASGQETQYF.

V is TRBV29-1 and J is TRBJ1-1; D is uncertain. Germline CDR1 is SQVTM and CDR2 is ANQGSEA. The CDR3 totals 11 residues. CDR3 DNA sequence: TGCACCGGATGGGGTGTGGCTGAAGCTTTCTTT. It encodes CTGWGVAEAFF.

DNA of the CDR3: TGTGCCAGTAGTATGACAGGTGTTATTCCTGAAGCTTTCTTT. Translating gives CASSMTGVIPEAFF. The J gene is TRBJ1-1, the V gene TRBV19; D perhaps matches TRBD1 (6 bases). CDR3 length: 14 amino acids. Germline V CDR1 and CDR2: LNHDA, SQIVND (reference sequence). V lost 3 bases to trimming and J lost 6 bases, with 14 bases between them.

V is TRBV29-1 and J is TRBJ2-1; no reliable D call. The V end was cut by 3 bases, the J end by 8 bases, with 11 bases between. The CDR3 spans 12 residues. Germline loops: CDR1 SQVTM, CDR2 ANQGSEA. CDR3 protein: CSVEVGKYEQFF. The DNA of the CDR3 is TGCAGCGTTGAGGTGGGAAAGTATGAGCAGTTCTTC.

CDR3 DNA: TGTGCCAGCAGTCCCCCGATGACAGGTATCAATCAGCCCCAGCATTTT. Protein: CASSPPMTGINQPQHF. The V gene is TRBV28, the J gene TRBJ1-5, with a possible D match to TRBD1 (6 bases). The CDR3 is 16 residues long. The germline CDR1 and CDR2 sequences are MDHEN and SYDVKM. V dropped 5 bases and J dropped 3 bases, with 17 bases sitting between them.

The chain joins TRBV6-1 to TRBJ2-7, with 9 bases identical to TRBD1. V gave up 3 bases and J gave up 6 bases; unmatched junction bases: 3. Germline V lookup: CDR1 MNHNS, CDR2 SASEGT. The CDR3 extends over 13 amino acids. CDR3 DNA sequence: TGTGCCAGCAGTGATACACAGGGGGCCGAGCAGTACTTC. This codes for CASSDTQGAEQYF.

The chain carries TRBV18 and TRBJ1-2; D is undetermined. Germline V lookup: CDR1 KGHSH, CDR2 LQKENI. CDR3 length equals 12 residues. Trimming cost V 5 bases and J 4 bases, with 8 bases left between them. The CDR3 sequence is CASSGVSYGYTF. DNA of the CDR3: TGTGCCAGCTCAGGGGTGAGCTATGGCTACACCTTC.

The chain has TRBV27 and TRBJ1-4; no reliable D call. V lost 6 bases to trimming and J lost 4 bases, with 21 bases between them. The germline V gene encodes CDR1 MNHEY and CDR2 SMNVEV (reference sequence). The length of the CDR3 is 17 residues. CDR3 protein: CASSSLLLGVNNEKLFF. DNA for the CDR3: TGTGCCAGCAGCAGTTTACTTCTCGGGGTTAATAATGAAAAACTGTTTTTT.

This clone was observed a handful of times. This sequence joins TRBV7-8 and TRBJ2-3; 11 bases match TRBD2. The CDR3 length is 18 residues. V was pared by 1 base and J by 2 bases, with 8 bases of the junction left unmatched. Germline V CDR1 and CDR2: SGHVS, FQNEAQ. The CDR3 is CASSLVASGGFYTDTQYF. The CDR3 DNA follows: TGTGCCAGCAGCTTAGTAGCTAGCGGGGGGTTCTACACAGATACGCAGTATTTT.

The CDR3 region is CASSLDLRASGGRDEQYF. CDR3 nucleotides: TGTGCCAGCAGCTTAGATCTACGGGCTAGCGGGGGTCGGGACGAGCAGTACTTC. V gene TRBV11-3 combines with J gene TRBJ2-7; 10 bases are shared with TRBD2. The germline V gene has CDR1 SGHNT and CDR2 YENEEA. V lost 0 bases to trimming and J lost 5 bases; unmatched junction nucleotides: 13. This CDR3 is built from 18 residues.

J is TRBJ2-7 and V is TRBV4-2, with D maybe TRBD1 (6 bases). Deletions cut 1 base from V and 1 base from J, with 14 bases between. CDR1 and CDR2 from the germline V gene are LGHNA and YNFKEQ. The CDR3 covers 16 residues. The chain's CDR3 is CASSQGGPGRSYEQYF. The CDR3 coding sequence is TGTGCCAGCAGCCAAGGGGGGCCCGGTCGATCCTACGAGCAGTACTTC.

This chain links TRBV6-1 with TRBJ2-7, with D perhaps matching TRBD2 (6 bases). The CDR3 spans 17 residues. Trimming cost V 1 base and J 0 bases, with 16 bases left between them. Germline CDR1 reads MNHNS; CDR2 reads SASEGT. The CDR3 sequence: CASSEGPVSGLSYEQYF. Here the CDR3 DNA reads TGTGCCAGCAGTGAAGGACCCGTTAGCGGTCTCTCCTACGAGCAGTACTTC.

The chain employs TRBV9 and TRBJ1-2; no firm D call. The CDR3 contains 13 residues. The ends were cut back, 2 bases at V and 0 bases at J, with 5 bases in the middle. Germline values: CDR1 SGDLS, CDR2 YYNGEE. In DNA, the CDR3 is TGTGCCAGCAGCGTTTTAGCTAACTATGGCTACACCTTC. It codes for CASSVLANYGYTF.

This CDR3 is CASRREGGETQYF. The CDR3 region has the DNA TGTGCCAGCAGGCGAGAGGGTGGTGAGACCCAGTACTTC. The V call is TRBV6-1, the J call TRBJ2-5; weak D call: TRBD2 (5 bases). This CDR3 contains 13 residues. Per the germline V gene, CDR1 is MNHNS and CDR2 is SASEGT. Trimming stripped 6 bases from V and 5 bases from J, with 13 bases between.

V usage is TRBV6-1 and J usage is TRBJ1-5; 10 bases are shared with TRBD1. V lost 10 bases, J lost 4 bases, and 4 bases stayed unmatched. Germline V CDR1 and CDR2: MNHNS, SASEGT. This CDR3 contains 13 residues. The CDR3 nucleotides read TGTGCCACCCGGGACAGGGGAAATCAGCCCCAGCATTTT. This translates into CATRDRGNQPQHF.

The J gene is TRBJ2-5, the V gene TRBV7-6; TRBD2 agrees at 8 bases. The CDR3 totals 16 residues. After removal of 2 bases from V and 1 base from J, the junction contained 6 bases not matched to a gene. Germline V gene lookup returns CDR1 SGHVS and CDR2 FNYEAQ. The CDR3 region is CASSLMAGGPQETQYF. The CDR3 DNA reads TGTGCCAGCAGCTTAATGGCGGGAGGACCCCAAGAGACCCAGTACTTC.

The V call is TRBV6-6, the J call TRBJ1-6, with D uncertain. The germline V gene has CDR1 MNHNY and CDR2 SVGAGI (reference sequence). Trimming left V 5 bases short and J 7 bases short, with 15 bases between. The CDR3 runs 15 residues. CDR3 bases: TGTGCCAGCAGTCCGATGGTGGGCAGCAATTCACCCCTCCACTTT. Encoded protein: CASSPMVGSNSPLHF.

The V call is TRBV7-2, the J call TRBJ1-3; D possibly corresponds to TRBD1 (5 bases). V was trimmed by 5 bases and J by 2 bases, leaving 13 bases between them. The CDR3 runs 15 residues. The V gene's germline CDR1 is SGHTA and CDR2 FQGNSA. The CDR3 region has the DNA TGTGCCAGCAGCCGATCTCCCAGGGCTGGAAACACCATATATTTT. Translating gives CASSRSPRAGNTIYF.

The chain joins TRBV7-8 to TRBJ1-5; no clear D. V gave up 5 bases and J gave up 9 bases, with 14 bases separating them. The CDR3 length is 13 residues. In germline, CDR1 is SGHVS, CDR2 FQNEAQ. The CDR3 bases are TGTGCCAGCAGCCCGGACGAACAGAGGCCCCAGCATTTT. It is translated as CASSPDEQRPQHF. The full variable domain, completed using reference TRBV7-8 and TRBJ1-5, is GAGVSQSPRYKVAKRGQDVALRCDPISGHVSLFWYQQALGQGPEFLTYFQNEAQLDKSGLPSDRFFAERPEGSVSTLKIQRTQQEDSAVYLCASSPDEQRPQHFGDGTRLSIL.

For the CDR3, the DNA is TGTGCCAGCAGCTTAAGTTACGAGGGGAATGAGCAGTTCTTC. Its translation: CASSLSYEGNEQFF. The chain is built from TRBV7-9 and TRBJ2-1; either TRBD1 or TRBD2 may supply D (5 bases each). The CDR3 contains 14 residues. The germline V gene has CDR1 SEHNR and CDR2 FQNEAQ (reference sequence). The germline V and J ends were trimmed by 2 bases and 7 bases, with 12 bases remaining between them.

This CDR3 reads CASSQGSGTVPYEQYF. In DNA form, the CDR3 reads TGCGCCAGCAGCCAAGGATCCGGGACTGTGCCCTACGAGCAGTACTTC. The V call is TRBV4-1, the J call TRBJ2-7; TRBD2 might be the D (6 bases). V dropped 1 base and J dropped 2 bases, with 15 bases sitting between them. The germline V gene encodes CDR1 MGHRA and CDR2 YSYEKL. The CDR3 length is 16 residues.

This chain's CDR3 is CASSNGQKRSYNEQFF. CDR3 DNA sequence: TGTGCCAGCAGTAACGGACAGAAACGGTCCTACAATGAGCAGTTCTTC. This chain uses TRBV11-3 with TRBJ2-1, with D perhaps matching TRBD1 (6 bases). The CDR3 consists of 16 residues. The V gene's germline CDR1 is SGHNT and CDR2 YENEEA. Trimming shortened V by 6 bases and J by 1 base, and 16 bases separated the two germline ends. Full variable domain (missing parts from reference TRBV11-3 and TRBJ2-1): EAGVVQSPRYKIIEKKQPVAFWCNPISGHNTLYWYLQNLGQGPELLIRYENEEAVDDSQLPKDRFSAERLKGVDSTLKIQPAELGDSAVYLCASSNGQKRSYNEQFFGPGTRLTVL.

This clone showed up just once. V usage is TRBV30 and J usage is TRBJ2-5, with D possibly TRBD1 on 6 matching bases. CDR3 size: 15 residues. Trimming shortened V by 7 bases and J by 5 bases, and 23 bases separated the two germline ends. CDR1 is GTSNPN and CDR2 is SVGIG in the germline V gene (reference sequence). CDR3 protein: CALGGSRTYSETQYF. The CDR3 DNA sequence: TGTGCCTTAGGGGGATCCCGGACCTATTCCGAGACCCAGTACTTC.

The chain links TRBV5-6 to TRBJ2-7; D ambiguous. Trimming cost V 5 bases and J 0 bases, with 12 bases left between them. The V gene's germline CDR1 is SGHDT and CDR2 YYEEEE. The CDR3 has 14 residues. CDR3 DNA: TGTGCCAGCAGAGGTGGAACCAACTCCTACGAGCAGTACTTC. It specifies CASRGGTNSYEQYF. Variable domain in full (rest from reference TRBV5-6 and TRBJ2-7): DAGVTQSPTHLIKTRGQQVTLRCSPKSGHDTVSWYQQALGQGPQFIFQYYEEEERQRGNFPDRFSGHQFPNYSSELNVNALLLGDSALYLCASRGGTNSYEQYFGPGTRLTVT.

The CDR3 nucleotides read TGTGCCAGCAGCCCCGTCGGGACCGGGGAGCTGTTTTTT. This encodes CASSPVGTGELFF. The V call is TRBV9, the J call TRBJ2-2; D gene uncertain. This CDR3 contains 13 residues. The germline gives CDR1 SGDLS, CDR2 YYNGEE. V lost 4 bases to trimming and J lost 5 bases, with 9 bases between them.

The CDR3 DNA reads TGTGCTAGTGGTTCCGTAGCGGGGCCCAATCACTATACGCAGTATTTT. Translated, it gives CASGSVAGPNHYTQYF. The chain joins TRBV12-5 to TRBJ2-3, with TRBD2 matching 8 bases. Germline values: CDR1 LGHNT, CDR2 FRNRAP. Losses at the gene ends were 4 bases for V and 7 bases for J; bases not matched to a gene: 13. The CDR3 is 16 amino acids.

This clone showed up just once. This chain joins TRBV7-2 and TRBJ1-1; 10 positions agree with TRBD1. V shed 6 bases, J shed 5 bases, and the junction held 3 bases outside the gene matches. This CDR3 is 13 amino acids long. Germline loops: CDR1 SGHTA, CDR2 FQGNSA. CDR3 sequence (DNA): TGTGCCAGCAGAGACAGGGGGCGTACTGAAGCTTTCTTT. Its protein product is CASRDRGRTEAFF.

The chain links TRBV5-4 to TRBJ2-2; D is possibly TRBD1 (5 bases). Trimming stripped 10 bases from V and 3 bases from J, with 13 bases between. CDR3 length: 13 residues. The germline V gene has CDR1 SGHNT and CDR2 YYREEE (reference sequence). The CDR3 here is CAAGPWDTGELFF. The CDR3, as DNA: TGTGCCGCAGGGCCTTGGGACACCGGGGAGCTGTTTTTT.

In regard to this clone: At one end the junction does not follow the germline gene, possibly because of a read error. The V and J genes are TRBV10-3 and TRBJ2-7; D remains ambiguous. There are 13 residues in the CDR3. CDR1 and CDR2 from the germline V gene are ENHRY and SYGVKD. This chain's CDR3 is CASSERLLAGKYF. As DNA, the CDR3 is TGTGCCAGCAGTGAACGCCTCTTGGCAGGCAAGTACTTC.